The rows below give T cell receptor beta chains drawn from one sample of a study of T cells in Graves' hyperthyroidism and ophthalmopathy. One entry per CDR3 protein, called by TCRdb with MiXCR from the multiplex PCR reads. Altogether 210,000 or so distinct CDR3 sequences are present, 17% being singletons, with the ten largest covering roughly 50%. The sequenced material came from blood. The receptors derive from a man in his fifties or sixties with Graves' hyperthyroidism. Both conserved end residues are part of each CDR3. The order of the fields is V gene, D gene, clone size, CDR3 length, J gene, CDR3 protein, CDR3 DNA. A D gene is named only where the DNA matches it firmly. For some rows the clone size is stated as once, few or many, or as a class when expanded; others skip it.

TRBV6-1	TRBD2	many	16	TRBJ2-3	CASSSRTSGTTDTQYF	TGTGCCAGCAGTTCCAGGACTAGCGGTACCACAGATACGCAGTATTTT
TRBV19	NA	many	14	TRBJ1-1	CASSIGAGSVEAFF	TGTGCCAGTAGTATTGGTGCAGGGTCGGTTGAAGCTTTCTTT
TRBV28	NA	many	12	TRBJ2-1	CAGGVTGLGQFF	TGTGCCGGGGGCGTTACCGGTCTAGGGCAGTTCTTC
TRBV11-2	NA	many	12	TRBJ2-3	CASSSFADTQYF	TGTGCCAGCAGCTCCTTCGCGGATACGCAGTATTTT
TRBV30	NA	many	13	TRBJ1-1	CAWSERVNTEAFF	TGTGCCTGGAGTGAAAGAGTGAACACTGAAGCTTTCTTT
TRBV7-2	TRBD2	many	14	TRBJ2-3	CASSLAAGVDTQYF	TGTGCCAGCAGCTTAGCAGCGGGAGTTGATACGCAGTATTTT
TRBV29-1	NA	few	16	TRBJ1-1	CSVEPDILGEDTEAFF	TGCAGCGTTGAACCGGACATCCTAGGAGAGGACACTGAAGCTTTCTTT
TRBV9	NA	NA	16	TRBJ2-3	CASSMTGTPSTDTQYF	TGTGCCAGCAGCATGACCGGGACTCCTAGCACAGATACGCAGTATTTT
TRBV2	TRBD1	many	13	TRBJ1-2	CASGGQEHYGYTF	TGTGCCAGCGGAGGACAGGAGCACTATGGCTACACCTTC
TRBV19	TRBD2	NA	14	TRBJ2-2	CASKGGRAAGELFF	TGTGCCAGTAAAGGCGGGAGGGCCGCCGGGGAGCTGTTTTTT
TRBV10-3	TRBD1	NA	15	TRBJ2-2	CAISGDRTNTGELFF	TGTGCCATCAGTGGGGACAGGACGAACACCGGGGAGCTGTTTTTT
TRBV19	NA	few	17	TRBJ1-1	CASSPVWRGRRHTEAFF	TGTGCCAGTAGCCCTGTGTGGAGGGGAAGGCGGCACACTGAAGCTTTCTTT
TRBV28	NA	NA	15	TRBJ2-1	CASSYAGKTYNERFF	TGTGCCAGCAGTTACGCGGGGAAGACCTACAATGAGCGGTTCTTC
TRBV19	NA	NA	14	TRBJ1-5	CASRGQSRNQPQHF	TGTGCCAGTAGGGGACAATCCCGCAATCAGCCCCAGCATTTT
TRBV12-3/TRBV12-4	NA	many	13	TRBJ2-5	CASRPSSQETQYF	TGTGCCAGCAGGCCCAGCTCCCAAGAGACCCAGTACTTC